This T cell receptor (beta chain) is drawn from a study of CD8+CD57+ T cells in acquired aplastic anemia (dated by TCRdb to the late 2010s). Study-level background: On average, sorted CD4+ and CD8+ cells yielded about 3 ug of extracted DNA, with a range of about 0.17 to 27.4 ug. A CD8+CD57+ expansion meant a frequency higher than the mean frequency seen in healthy subjects.

Expansion of CD8+CD57+ cells had been shown by flow cytometry in the patients chosen for sequencing. All patients had severe acquired aplastic anemia diagnosed by International Study of Aplastic Anemia and Agranulocytosis and Camitta criteria. No therapy had been received by the patients at the time of blood sampling. TCR repertoires of sorted CD4+ and CD8+ blood T cells from severe aplastic anemia patients and healthy subjects were deep-sequenced in the study. Patients were enrolled in the USA under clinicaltrials.gov protocols 00001620, 01623167, 00001397, 00071045, 00081523 and 00961064. Ficoll-Paque density gradient centrifugation was used to isolate peripheral blood mononuclear cells. Before DNA was extracted, CD4+ and CD8+ T cells were sorted using either FACS or magnetic beads. Profiling of TCR beta VDJ combinations and CDR3 sequences used genomic DNA as the template. An Illumina HiSeq 2000 was used for TCR repertoire sequencing. Per the authors' processing: Repertoire assessment relied on Simpson's diversity index, CDR3 size and DJ length profiles, and TRBV/TRBJ rearrangement plots. Whichever DNA sequence was most abundant in the deep sequencing data was defined as the immunodominant clone. CDR3 amino acid sequences were checked for sharing across subjects and were also compared against the VDJdb database and published repertoires. Clones were called with MiXCR by TCRdb after fastp trimmed the public reads at Q25, and only in-frame beta chains were retained. When rows share a CDR3 protein, they turn into one entry using the most common DNA and genes. None of the V and J calls come from the authors' own analysis; TCRdb made them. This sample holds 160,000 or so distinct CDR3 sequences; approximately 44% were observed only once. Roughly 3.2% of the sample is in the top ten clones.

A remark on this clonotype: Its antigen is still unknown. Base qualities are missing; no much larger clone stands one base away.

The study at large found these results: Around 27 CD8+ CDR3 sequences were found in both patients and controls but appeared to be highly expressed in patients and within the immunodominant clones of the patients. No significant difference in CD8+ Simpson's diversity was found between patients and healthy controls (P=0.060).

Trimming costs V 5 bases and J 8 bases, and their ends lie 18 bases apart. CDR1 and CDR2 are read off the germline V gene as SNHLY and FYNNEI. The CDR3, from cysteine to phenylalanine, totals 14 residues. Only the CDR3 part of the read is kept: 42 bases, read in frame from the first base. In this chain, TRBV2 is recombined with TRBJ1-2, with the D gene call left open. Sequenced sample: sorted CD4+, CD8+, or CD8+CD57+ T cells (not recorded which) from PBMCs. This clonotype was sampled from a human donor with aplastic anemia. The DNA sequence is as follows: TGTGCCAGCAGTCGGGGAGGTTACGTAGCCGGCTACACCTTC. Translated, this is CASSRGGYVAGYTF.